Listed below are T cell receptor beta chains from one sample, sequenced in a study of beta chain features in type 1 diabetes. Generated by immunoSEQ multiplex PCR, the TCRdb table keeps only in-frame clones and is missing some. The data show 300,000 to 350,000 clones, 7% to 10% seen once. The source material was central memory CD4+ T cells from blood. The source of these receptors is a man younger than 45 with type 1 diabetes. The CDR3 runs from the conserved cysteine through the conserved F or W. A D gene is named only where the DNA matches it firmly. Clone size, where shown, is once, few, many, or a class for clones that have expanded.

-,TRBJ1-6,TRBV7-8,-,TGTGCCAGCAGCGCCGGACGGTATAATTCACCCCTCCACTTT,CASSAGRYNSPLHF
-,TRBJ1-2,TRBV6-6,-,TGTGCCAGCAGTTACCCCATAGCAGGGACCTCGGGTGGCTACACCTTC,CASSYPIAGTSGGYTF
TRBD2,TRBJ2-3,TRBV7-2,few,TGTGCCAGCAGCTTACTAGAACTAGCGGGGGACCTAGGAGATACGCAGTATTTT,CASSLLELAGDLGDTQYF
TRBD2,TRBJ2-1,TRBV27,-,TGTGCCAGAACTTTCGCCACTTCCGGGACTATAAGCTACAATGAGCAGTTCTTC,CARTFATSGTISYNEQFF
TRBD1,TRBJ1-1,TRBV6-5,-,TGTGCCAGCAGTTGGGTGGGACAGGGGGACACTGAAGCTTTCTTT,CASSWVGQGDTEAFF
TRBD2,TRBJ2-3,TRBV4-3,few,TGCGCCAGCAGCCAGGGACTAGCTGCCGATACGCAGTATTTT,CASSQGLAADTQYF
TRBD1,TRBJ2-7,TRBV5-4,few,TGTGCCAGCAGCACCGGATACAGGGGCGGCTCCTACGAGCAGTACTTC,CASSTGYRGGSYEQYF
TRBD1,TRBJ1-1,TRBV4-1,-,TGCGCCAGCAGCCAAGATCCCGACAGGGTAGCTTTCTTT,CASSQDPDRVAFF
-,TRBJ2-3,TRBV30,few,TGTGCCCGCGAACCCAGGCAGACCACAGATACGCAGTATTTT,CAREPRQTTDTQYF
TRBD1,TRBJ1-1,TRBV7-9,many,TGTGCCAGCAGCTCGACAGGGGGCCTGAACACTGAAGCTTTCTTT,CASSSTGGLNTEAFF
TRBD2,TRBJ2-3,TRBV9,few,TGTGCCAGCAGCGCCGTGCGTAATAGCGGGGGGCCAAGCACAGATACGCAGTATTTT,CASSAVRNSGGPSTDTQYF
TRBD1,TRBJ2-3,TRBV4-3,few,TGCGCCAGCAAGAAGACAGGGATAAGCACAGATACGCAGTATTTT,CASKKTGISTDTQYF
-,TRBJ1-4,TRBV5-1,-,TGCGCCAGCAGCTTAAATGACGGAAATGAAAAACTGTTTTTT,CASSLNDGNEKLFF
-,TRBJ2-2,TRBV7-9,-,TGTGCCAGCAGCCGAGTGGATTCTGGGAACACCGGGGAGCTGTTTTTT,CASSRVDSGNTGELFF
TRBD1,TRBJ2-6,TRBV30,-,TGTGCCTGCCCGACAGGGTCTGGGGCCAACGTCCTGACTTTC,CACPTGSGANVLTF
TRBD2,TRBJ2-5,TRBV29-1,once,TGCAGCGTTGCGGGACTAGCGGATGAAGAGACCCAGTACTTC,CSVAGLADEETQYF
-,TRBJ1-5,TRBV2,-,TGTGCCAGCAGTGAACAAGGGGACAATCAGCCCCAGCATTTT,CASSEQGDNQPQHF
-,TRBJ2-3,TRBV5-1,-,TGCGCCAGCAGCAACGGCGAGCGCACAGATACGCAGTATTTT,CASSNGERTDTQYF
TRBD1,TRBJ2-5,TRBV29-1,few,TGCAGCGTAGCCGGGACAGGGGGCCAAGAGACCCAGTACTTC,CSVAGTGGQETQYF
-,TRBJ2-7,TRBV7-9,-,TGTGCCAGCAGCCGACAGGGAGGGATTGGCGAGCAGTACTTC,CASSRQGGIGEQYF
-,TRBJ1-5,TRBV7-2,few,TGTGCCAGCAGCTTAGGACACTCCAATCAGCCCCAGCATTTT,CASSLGHSNQPQHF
TRBD2,TRBJ2-3,TRBV9,few,TGTGCCAGCAGCACCAAAGCGACTAGCGGGGGGGCGGATACGCAGTATTTT,CASSTKATSGGADTQYF
-,TRBJ1-5,TRBV7-2,few,TGTGCCAGCAGCTTCGACAGTTCCTCTCCCCAGCATTTT,CASSFDSSSPQHF
-,TRBJ1-5,TRBV4-3,many,TGCGCCAGCTCGCCCATAACAGGTGACCATCAGCCCCAGCATTTT,CASSPITGDHQPQHF
TRBD2,TRBJ2-1,TRBV18,few,TGTGCCAGCTCACCGGCTAGCGGGGCCCCTTACAATGAGCAGTTCTTC,CASSPASGAPYNEQFF
-,TRBJ2-7,TRBV6-5,-,TGTGCCAGCAGCCGTACTAGGGACGAGCAGTACTTC,CASSRTRDEQYF
-,TRBJ1-5,TRBV27,few,TGTGCCAGCAGTTTAGTGTTTGGCAATCAGCCCCAGCATTTT,CASSLVFGNQPQHF
-,TRBJ2-3,TRBV30,-,TGTGCCGAAAGGCAGGGGAGCACAGATACGCAGTATTTT,CAERQGSTDTQYF
TRBD1,TRBJ1-3,TRBV6-6,few,TGTGCCAGCAGCCAAGGGGGCGGAAACACCATATATTTT,CASSQGGGNTIYF
-,TRBJ1-3,TRBV29-1,-,TGCAGCGTTGTCAGGAGGAGCTCTGGAAACACCATATATTTT,CSVVRRSSGNTIYF
-,TRBJ2-7,TRBV4-3,-,TGCGCCAGCAGCCAAGAATTTTCACAGGCCTACGAGCAGTACTTC,CASSQEFSQAYEQYF
TRBD2,TRBJ2-7,TRBV7-2,few,TGTGCCAGCAGCTTAGCGGCTAGCGGGGGGTACGAGCAGTACTTC,CASSLAASGGYEQYF
TRBD2,TRBJ2-5,TRBV5-8,-,TGTGCCAGCAGACGGACCGGGGGGATTCGGCTGGAGGCCCAGTACTTC,CASRRTGGIRLEAQYF
TRBD2,TRBJ2-7,TRBV25-1,-,TGTGCCAGCAGTGAATATGGGACTACGAAGCAGTACTTC,CASSEYGTTKQYF
TRBD1,TRBJ2-7,TRBV7-9,few,TGTGCCAGCAGCCACACAGGGGGCTCCTACGAGCAGTACTTC,CASSHTGGSYEQYF